These 16 T cell receptor beta chains originate from one sample sequenced in a study of OX40 agonist ivuxolimab in advanced cancers. Clones were read by immunoSEQ multiplex PCR, and TCRdb kept only the in-frame ones, dropping some. The sample yields approximately 49,000 clones, 81% seen once. This material consisted of CD4+ or CD8+ T cells sorted from blood, taken in a trial of the OX40 agonist ivuxolimab. All receptors come from an adult with an advanced solid tumor such as melanoma, head and neck, liver or kidney cancer.

This sequence joins TRBV18 and TRBJ2-1, with TRBD2 as a possible D gene (7 bases). V shed 3 bases and J shed 0 bases, with 18 bases lying between them. Germline values: CDR1 KGHSH, CDR2 LQKENI. This CDR3 is 18 amino acids long. The CDR3 nucleotides are TGTGCCAGCTCACCGGATCGGGGGGCCAGACGCTCCTACAATGAGCAGTTCTTC. It translates to CASSPDRGARRSYNEQFF.

This sequence joins TRBV7-6 and TRBJ2-7; possibly TRBD1 or TRBD2 for D (5 bases each). The CDR3 is 11 amino acids. V dropped 5 bases and J dropped 6 bases, with 8 bases sitting between them. CDR1 is SGHVS and CDR2 is FNYEAQ in the germline V gene. This chain's CDR3 is CASSQGAEQYF. The DNA for the CDR3 is TGTGCCAGCAGCCAGGGAGCCGAGCAGTACTTC.

The gene calls are TRBV5-4 and TRBJ2-7; no clear D gene. This CDR3 is built from 12 residues. From germline, CDR1 is SGHNT and CDR2 YYREEE (reference sequence). V shed 0 bases and J shed 6 bases, with 7 bases lying between them. The CDR3: CASSLEPSEQYF. DNA of the CDR3: TGTGCCAGCAGCTTGGAGCCCTCCGAGCAGTACTTC.

This rearrangement joins TRBV6-5 to TRBJ2-2; possible D gene TRBD2, 5 bases. V was trimmed by 0 bases and J by 6 bases, leaving 11 bases between them. CDR1 is MNHEY, CDR2 SVGAGI, per germline. The CDR3 runs 15 residues. The CDR3: CASSYSDRGSGELFF. The CDR3 bases are TGTGCCAGCAGTTACTCTGATCGGGGTTCCGGGGAGCTGTTTTTT.

Only one count was recorded for this clone. The J gene is TRBJ1-1, the V gene TRBV5-6, with D maybe TRBD1 (5 bases). The CDR3 contains 16 residues. CDR1 is SGHDT, CDR2 YYEEEE, per germline. V lost 3 bases, J lost 6 bases, and 21 bases lay in between. The CDR3 bases are TGTGCCAGCAGCTCCACGCGGGGCGAGCAATCCCCTGAAGCTTTCTTT. Encoded protein: CASSSTRGEQSPEAFF.

The rearrangement links TRBV6-1 to TRBJ1-4, with D perhaps TRBD1 (6 bases). This CDR3 comprises 16 residues. Germline V lookup: CDR1 MNHNS, CDR2 SASEGT. Trimming cost V 3 bases and J 0 bases, with 11 bases left between them. The CDR3 sequence: CASSEGRGATNEKLFF. The CDR3 bases are TGTGCCAGCAGTGAGGGCAGGGGCGCAACTAATGAAAAACTGTTTTTT.

The V call is TRBV14, the J call TRBJ1-2, with a tentative D call TRBD1 (5 bases). The CDR3 extends over 12 amino acids. The germline gives CDR1 SGHDN, CDR2 FVKESK. Trimming shortened V by 0 bases and J by 9 bases, and 8 bases separated the two germline ends. The CDR3 region is CASSQDRGRYTF. The CDR3 DNA reads as TGTGCCAGCAGCCAAGACCGGGGACGCTACACCTTC.

The V and J genes are TRBV9 and TRBJ2-7; D ambiguous. Germline assignment: CDR1 SGDLS and CDR2 YYNGEE. The CDR3 covers 12 residues. V lost 0 bases, J lost 7 bases, and 8 bases lay in between. This CDR3 is CASSVGMGEQYF. The CDR3 bases are TGTGCCAGCAGCGTAGGGATGGGGGAGCAGTACTTC.

The chain joins TRBV6-6 to TRBJ1-2; D is possibly TRBD1 (5 bases). Germline V gene lookup returns CDR1 MNHNY and CDR2 SVGAGI (reference sequence). Trimming shortened V by 5 bases and J by 4 bases, and 17 bases separated the two germline ends. This CDR3 spans 15 amino acids. The CDR3 region has the DNA TGTGCCAGCAGTCTGGGACCGCTTGTTTCCTATGGCTACACCTTC. It is translated as CASSLGPLVSYGYTF.

The gene calls are TRBV7-2 and TRBJ1-5; 9 bases are a match to TRBD1. The CDR3 has 18 residues. J gave up 7 bases and V 2 bases, and 15 bases lay outside the gene matches. In germline, CDR1 is SGHTA, CDR2 FQGNSA. CDR3 region: CASSLRSGTGSLQQPQHF. Here the CDR3 DNA reads TGTGCCAGCAGCTTAAGGTCGGGGACAGGGTCGCTTCAACAGCCCCAGCATTTT.

The chain has TRBV27 and TRBJ1-2, with 8 nucleotides matching TRBD1. CDR3 length equals 14 residues. V shed 6 bases, J shed 10 bases, and the junction held 13 bases outside the gene matches. Germline CDR1 is MNHEY and CDR2 is SMNVEV (reference sequence). CDR3 region: CASRIEQGGRDYTF. DNA for the CDR3: TGTGCCAGCAGAATTGAACAGGGGGGGAGGGACTACACCTTC.

V usage is TRBV7-8 and J usage is TRBJ1-5, with D maybe TRBD1 (5 bases). This CDR3 spans 16 amino acids. From germline, CDR1 is SGHVS and CDR2 FQNEAQ. Trimming removed 0 bases from V and 3 bases from J, with 12 bases in between. CDR3 sequence (DNA): TGTGCCAGCAGCTTAGCGGCAGGGTGGAACAATCAGCCCCAGCATTTT. Translating it yields CASSLAAGWNNQPQHF.

This sequence joins TRBV27 and TRBJ2-1, with TRBD2 matching over 11 bases. CDR1 is MNHEY and CDR2 is SMNVEV in the germline V gene (reference sequence). Trimming took 6 bases from V and 7 from J; bases not matched to a gene: 8. The CDR3 is made up of 15 amino acids. CDR3 nucleotide sequence: TGTGCCAGCAGGCGACTAGCGGGAAGCGGAAATGAGCAGTTCTTC. It yields the protein CASRRLAGSGNEQFF.

This chain joins TRBV6-1 and TRBJ1-1, with 9 bases identical to TRBD1. Germline V gene lookup returns CDR1 MNHNS and CDR2 SASEGT. This CDR3 spans 14 amino acids. J was trimmed by 4 bases and V by 5 bases; bases with no gene match: 5. The CDR3 coding sequence is TGTGCCAGCAGTCCACCGGGACAGGGCACTGAAGCTTTCTTT. Translation gives CASSPPGQGTEAFF.

The chain is built from TRBV6-6 and TRBJ2-1; 10 positions agree with TRBD2. After removal of 5 bases from V and 7 bases from J, the junction contained 8 bases not matched to a gene. CDR1 and CDR2 from the germline V gene are MNHNY and SVGAGI (reference sequence). The CDR3 length is 15 residues. The CDR3 DNA reads TGTGCCAGCAGTCTCGGGGTAGCGGGGGGTAATGAGCAGTTCTTC. Its protein product is CASSLGVAGGNEQFF.

The chain employs TRBV13 and TRBJ1-2; tentative D call: TRBD1 (6 bases). Germline-derived CDR1 and CDR2 are PRHDT and FYEKMQ (reference sequence). The CDR3 totals 14 residues. V dropped 2 bases and J dropped 7 bases, with 14 bases sitting between them. DNA of the CDR3: TGTGCCAGCAGCTTAAGGGGGGCGCAGGGTGGCTACACCTTC. It specifies CASSLRGAQGGYTF.